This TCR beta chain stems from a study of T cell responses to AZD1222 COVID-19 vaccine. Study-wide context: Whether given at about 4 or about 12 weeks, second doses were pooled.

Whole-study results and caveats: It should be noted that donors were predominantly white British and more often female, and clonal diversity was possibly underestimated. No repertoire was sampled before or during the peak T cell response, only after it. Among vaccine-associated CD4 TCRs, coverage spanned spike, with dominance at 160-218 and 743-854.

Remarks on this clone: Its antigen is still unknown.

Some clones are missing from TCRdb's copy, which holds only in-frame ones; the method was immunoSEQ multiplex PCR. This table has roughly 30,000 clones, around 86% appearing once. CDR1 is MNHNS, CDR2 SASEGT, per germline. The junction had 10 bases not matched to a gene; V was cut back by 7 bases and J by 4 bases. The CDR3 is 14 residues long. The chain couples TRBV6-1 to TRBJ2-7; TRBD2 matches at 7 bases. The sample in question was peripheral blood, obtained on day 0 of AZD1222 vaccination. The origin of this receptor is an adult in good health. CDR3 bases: TGTGCCAGCATCGAAGCGGGACTACCATACGAGCAGTACTTC. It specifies CASIEAGLPYEQYF.